Here is one T cell receptor (beta chain) with its context. Its antigen is not yet known. No quality values exist for individual bases; no much larger clone is one base distant. TCRB CDR3 sequencing used the immunoSEQ assay on genomic DNA. In the paper's pipeline: When patient CD8+ clones exceeding 1% were checked against published virus-specific TCRB sequences, only a few matched. Analyses were restricted to productive TCRB rearrangements. Clonality was calculated as a Shannon entropy-based productive clonality index, and a clone was defined by a unique TCRB CDR3 sequence. The template counts of each clone relative to the total templates per sample were used to calculate repertoire overlap between two samples. Flow cytometry-measured V-gene usage correlated with V-gene usage from TCRB sequencing, with a Spearman r of about 0.56. TCRdb limited this immuneACCESS table to in-frame rearrangements with V and J called. A share of clones is missing; checked studies link under half to unresolved V genes, and the rest is unexplained. Clonal size and the V and J genes are those of that table, whereas D and trimming came from the DNA. The table for this sample lists some 18,000 clones; almost 85% of them were counted only once. The ten largest clones add up to about 10% of the sample.

CD4+ and CD8+ cells were isolated by positive magnetic bead selection on an AutoMACS, and purity was checked by flow cytometry. Clonal expansions were first screened by flow cytometry with a TCR V beta antibody panel, then characterized by TCRB deep sequencing of sorted CD8+ fractions. Peripheral blood mononuclear cells were isolated by Ficoll-Paque PLUS density gradient separation. Using Nucleospin Tissue or Tissue XS kits, DNA was extracted from CD4-enriched, CD8-enriched or PBMC samples, with quantification by a Qubit 2.0 fluorometer. This sample was taken from a study of somatic mutations in cytotoxic T cells in rheumatoid arthritis (dated by TCRdb to the late 2010s). In terms of the full investigation: Right after diagnosis and prior to the start of any treatment, roughly 33 ml EDTA of peripheral blood was drawn from patients. Sorted V beta1+ cells also underwent TCRB sequencing, and some V beta antibody-stained T-cell populations were flow-sorted at nearly 100% purity on a FACSAria II or Sony SH800. The study asked whether expanded CD8+ T-cell clones in newly diagnosed, untreated rheumatoid arthritis carry somatic mutations, and used TCRB deep sequencing to characterize clonality. For 65 to 70 rheumatoid arthritis patients and 15 to 20 healthy controls, TCRB deep sequencing was carried out. Patient and control groups had essentially identical median ages.

The CDR3 goes from the cysteine to the phenylalanine over 14 residues. The entry retains the CDR3 DNA only, 42 bases that are in frame from base 1. V drops 7 bases and J drops 2 bases, leaving 15 bases in between. CDR1 and CDR2, per the germline V gene (reference sequence), are LNHDA and SQIVND. The investigation overall reported the following: It was unknown which antigens the expanded CD8+ clones targeted, and their absence from virus-specific databases did not exclude viral specificity. In patients, CD8+ clonality rose with age (Spearman r ~ 0.47), which was not the case in healthy controls. The finding that TRBV07 was slightly underrepresented in patients was left unadjusted for multiple comparisons. In about an eighth of the roughly 65 patients, more than 20% of CD8+ cells belonged to the largest CD8+ clone, while several identical CD8+ TCRB sequences were shared between blood and synovial fluid. CD8+ T-cell clonality did not differ significantly between rheumatoid arthritis patients and age-matched healthy controls.

Source material: CD8+ T cells sorted from blood. This clonotype was sampled from an adult with rheumatoid arthritis. The V gene is TRBV19 and the J gene is TRBJ2-7, with the D gene call left open. The CDR3 loop reads CASTKSPGTYEQYF. At the DNA level, the sequence is TGTGCCAGTACCAAGAGCCCCGGCACCTACGAGCAGTACTTC.